These T cell receptor beta chains were read from a single sample in a study of OX40 agonist ivuxolimab in advanced cancers. Here immunoSEQ multiplex PCR was the method, and the copy in TCRdb shows in-frame clones only, minus some. The table shows 70,000 to 90,000 clones, with approximately 86% occurring only once. The sequences come from CD4+ or CD8+ T cells sorted from blood, collected in a trial of the OX40 agonist ivuxolimab. These receptors were taken from an adult with an advanced solid tumor such as melanoma, head and neck, liver or kidney cancer. CDR3s include the opening cysteine and the closing phenylalanine or tryptophan. The order of the fields is V gene, J gene, D gene, clone size, CDR3 protein, CDR3 DNA. D genes are given only for firm matches. Clone size is stated in some rows and not others, as once, few, many or a class when expanded.

TRBV30	TRBJ2-5	TRBD1	NA	CAWSWSRTGGRETQYF	TGTGCCTGGAGTTGGTCTCGGACAGGGGGCAGAGAGACCCAGTACTTC
TRBV2	TRBJ2-7	TRBD2	NA	CASSLAGRYEQYF	TGTGCCAGCAGTCTAGCGGGCCGCTACGAGCAGTACTTC
TRBV18	TRBJ2-1	NA	NA	CASSFRDSTYNEQFF	TGTGCCAGCTCATTCCGGGACTCAACCTACAATGAGCAGTTCTTC
TRBV11-1	TRBJ1-1	NA	NA	CASSLQENTEAFF	TGTGCCAGCAGCTTACAGGAGAACACTGAAGCTTTCTTT
TRBV5-6	TRBJ1-2	NA	NA	CASSPGAYGYTF	TGTGCCAGCAGCCCGGGAGCCTATGGCTACACCTTC
TRBV11-2	TRBJ1-1	NA	NA	CASSLRQMVVTEAFF	TGTGCCAGCAGCCTCCGACAGATGGTGGTGACTGAAGCTTTCTTT
TRBV18	TRBJ2-3	TRBD2	NA	CASSPRLAGSTDTQYF	TGCGCCAGCTCACCACGACTAGCGGGAAGCACAGATACGCAGTATTTT
TRBV28	TRBJ2-6	NA	NA	CASSFAGGGANVLTF	TGTGCCAGCAGTTTTGCAGGAGGAGGGGCCAACGTCCTGACTTTC
TRBV5-1	TRBJ1-1	TRBD1	NA	CASSLGDRVSEAFF	TGCGCCAGCAGCTTGGGGGACAGGGTGTCTGAAGCTTTCTTT
TRBV6-6	TRBJ1-1	TRBD1	NA	CASIIRQGAWDTEAFF	TGTGCCAGCATCATAAGACAGGGGGCATGGGACACTGAAGCTTTCTTT
TRBV27	TRBJ1-2	NA	once	CASRHRVSYGYTF	TGTGCCAGCAGACACAGGGTTTCCTATGGCTACACCTTC
TRBV11-2	TRBJ2-1	TRBD2	NA	CASSPRRAGGSYNEQFF	TGTGCCAGCAGCCCCAGGAGAGCGGGAGGGTCCTACAATGAGCAGTTCTTC
TRBV30	TRBJ1-5	TRBD1	few	CAWRRADRDNQPQHF	TGTGCCTGGAGGAGAGCTGACAGGGACAATCAGCCCCAGCATTTT
TRBV5-4	TRBJ2-1	NA	NA	CASSLRESNEQFF	TGTGCCAGCAGCTTGCGGGAGAGCAATGAGCAGTTCTTC
TRBV5-1	TRBJ1-2	TRBD1	NA	CASSLGRQGANYGYTF	TGCGCCAGCAGCTTGGGTCGACAGGGAGCTAACTATGGCTACACCTTC
TRBV7-2	TRBJ1-3	NA	NA	CASSPQAGGPWDTIYF	TGTGCCAGCAGCCCCCAAGCGGGAGGCCCATGGGACACCATATATTTT